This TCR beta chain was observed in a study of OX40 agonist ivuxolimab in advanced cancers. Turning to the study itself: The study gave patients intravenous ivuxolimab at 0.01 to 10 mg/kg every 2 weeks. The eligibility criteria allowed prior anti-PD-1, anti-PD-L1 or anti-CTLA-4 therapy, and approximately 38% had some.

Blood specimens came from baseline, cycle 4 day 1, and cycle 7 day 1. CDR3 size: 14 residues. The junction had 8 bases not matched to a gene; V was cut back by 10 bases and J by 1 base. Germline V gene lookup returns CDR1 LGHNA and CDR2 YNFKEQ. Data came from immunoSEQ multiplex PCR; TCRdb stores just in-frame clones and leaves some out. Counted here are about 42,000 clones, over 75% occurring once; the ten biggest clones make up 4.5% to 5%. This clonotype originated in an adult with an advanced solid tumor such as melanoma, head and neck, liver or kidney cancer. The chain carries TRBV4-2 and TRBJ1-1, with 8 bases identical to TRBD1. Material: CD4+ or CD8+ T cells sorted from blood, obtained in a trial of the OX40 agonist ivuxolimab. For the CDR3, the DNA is TGTGCCACTAGGACAGGGAGCCCGAACACTGAAGCTTTCTTT. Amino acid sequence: CATRTGSPNTEAFF.